This T cell receptor beta chain was observed in a study of cytomegalovirus exposure and HLA in healthy donors. Background on the study: One earlier analysis, a look at some 180 million T cells, found 100 million to 130 million unique TCR beta sequences. Study conclusions and caveats: A missense DCLRE1C variant was associated with V- and J-gene trimming of TCR beta chains in a later analysis, and an independent cohort replicated the association.

These donors, healthy bone marrow donors, were studied. The ends were cut back, 8 bases at V and 8 bases at J, with 12 bases in the middle. CDR3 length: 11 residues. CDR1 and CDR2 (germline): SNHLY, FYNNEI. 13 Jbeta primers and 60 Vbeta primers were used for the PCR. Generated by immunoSEQ multiplex PCR, the TCRdb table keeps only in-frame clones and is missing some. The data hold about 200,000 clones, with 70% to 85% observed a single time. Regarding this clone: As yet, its antigen is unknown.

The sequence derives from a male donor in good health and CMV-seronegative. The chain recombines TRBV2 with TRBJ1-2, with TRBD1 as a possible D gene (6 bases). Sequenced: PBMCs. CDR3 sequence (DNA): TGTGCCAGCTTGGGCGGGGGCGGCTACACCTTC. Protein sequence: CASLGGGGYTF.